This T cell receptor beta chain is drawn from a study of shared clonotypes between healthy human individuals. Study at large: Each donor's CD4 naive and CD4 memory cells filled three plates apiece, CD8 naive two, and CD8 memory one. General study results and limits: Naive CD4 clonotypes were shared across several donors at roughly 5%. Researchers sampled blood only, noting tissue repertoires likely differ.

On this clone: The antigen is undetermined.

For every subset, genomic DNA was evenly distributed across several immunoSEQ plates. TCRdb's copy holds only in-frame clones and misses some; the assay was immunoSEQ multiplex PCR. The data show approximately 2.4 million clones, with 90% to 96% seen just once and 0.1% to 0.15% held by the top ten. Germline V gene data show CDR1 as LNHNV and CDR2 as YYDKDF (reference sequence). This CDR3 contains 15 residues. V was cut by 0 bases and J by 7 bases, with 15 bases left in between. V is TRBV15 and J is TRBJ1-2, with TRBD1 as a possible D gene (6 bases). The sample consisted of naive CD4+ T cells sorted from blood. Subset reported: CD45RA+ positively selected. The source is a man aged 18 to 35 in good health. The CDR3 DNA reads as TGTGCCACCAGCAGAGAGAACAGGGCTAGGGGTGGCTACACCTTC. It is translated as CATSRENRARGGYTF.